One and the same sample provided the 8 T cell receptor beta chains below, sequenced in a study of regulatory T cells in long-lasting Graves disease. The time point was: persistent/refractory GD, antithyroid drugs over 5 years with positive TRAb. Preparation of the TCR library used RNA extracted from PBMCs. The authors built TCR beta libraries using iRepertoire HTBI primers and Arm-PCR of CDR3 regions. TCRdb redid the calling of the multiplex PCR reads with MiXCR, one entry per CDR3 protein. This sample has about 660,000 distinct CDR3 sequences, with 25% to 30% found just once. Sequenced material: peripheral blood mononuclear cells (PBMCs), taken when the disease was refractory, from a patient treated with antithyroid drugs. The receptors here all came from a female donor with Graves disease.

This chain connects TRBV5-1 to TRBJ1-5; 7 bases are shared with TRBD1. Germline V CDR1 and CDR2: SGHRS, YFSETQ. V was pared by 1 base and J by 6 bases, with 7 bases of the junction left unmatched. This CDR3 is built from 15 residues. In DNA, the CDR3 is TGCGCCAGCAGCTTGTGGCAGGGGGAAGGTCAGCCCCAGCATTTT. Translating gives CASSLWQGEGQPQHF.

The gene calls are TRBV20-1 and TRBJ1-2, with 7 bases aligning to TRBD1. V was pared by 3 bases and J by 4 bases, with 2 bases of the junction left unmatched. The CDR3 is 12 residues long. Looked up from germline, CDR1 is DFQATT and CDR2 is SNEGSKA (reference sequence). The CDR3 here is CSARGQRYGYTF. The DNA of the CDR3 is TGCAGTGCTAGGGGACAGCGCTATGGCTACACCTTC.

The CDR3 reads CASRELASAGELFF. As DNA, the CDR3 is TGTGCCAGTAGGGAACTAGCGTCGGCCGGGGAGCTGTTTTTT. The chain has TRBV19 and TRBJ2-2, with 7 bases matching TRBD2. V lost 6 bases to trimming and J lost 6 bases; unmatched junction nucleotides: 7. This CDR3 contains 14 residues. CDR1 LNHDA and CDR2 SQIVND come from the germline V gene (reference sequence).

This clonotype was counted a few times. CDR3 amino acids: CASSLRAGGTYEQYF. The CDR3, as DNA: TGCGCCAGCAGCCTGAGAGCGGGAGGGACCTACGAGCAGTACTTC. J is TRBJ2-7 and V is TRBV5-1; 10 bases map to TRBD2. Germline CDR1 reads SGHRS; CDR2 reads YFSETQ. The V and J ends lost 4 bases and 2 bases, in that order; junction bases with no gene match: 6. This CDR3 region has 15 residues.

The J gene is TRBJ2-5, the V gene TRBV5-6; D uncertain. V dropped 0 bases and J dropped 5 bases, with 8 bases sitting between them. Germline CDR1 SGHDT, CDR2 YYEEEE. The CDR3 has 13 residues. This chain's CDR3 is CASSLGHGETQYF. CDR3 DNA sequence: TGTGCCAGCAGCTTGGGACACGGTGAGACCCAGTACTTC.

There are many counts of this clonotype. The chain employs TRBV2 and TRBJ1-2, with 7 bases fitting TRBD1. The CDR3 runs to 17 residues. CDR1 and CDR2 from the germline V gene are SNHLY and FYNNEI. J lost 1 base, V lost 5 bases, and 13 bases had no gene match. The CDR3 coding sequence is TGTGCCAGCAGTATTGACAGGGTCACTGTAGATAACTATGGCTACACCTTC. The encoded protein is CASSIDRVTVDNYGYTF.

The V call is TRBV19, the J call TRBJ1-5; 7 positions agree with TRBD1. Trimming cost V 6 bases and J 7 bases; bases outside gene matches: 9. The germline CDR1 and CDR2 sequences are LNHDA and SQIVND (reference sequence). This CDR3 is built from 14 residues. CDR3 sequence reads: CASRDSGGGQPQHF. The CDR3 DNA sequence: TGTGCCAGTAGGGACTCAGGGGGTGGCCAGCCCCAGCATTTT.

As concerns this clonotype: A much bigger clone sits one base away, suggesting this may be a read error. The chain combines TRBV28 with TRBJ2-7; D is possibly TRBD2 (7 bases). The CDR3 totals 14 residues. CDR1 is MDHEN and CDR2 is SYDVKM in the germline V gene. CDR3 DNA sequence: TGTGCCAGCAGTCTCGAACAGGGAGGGCACGAGCAGTGCTTC. This codes for CASSLEQGGHEQCF.